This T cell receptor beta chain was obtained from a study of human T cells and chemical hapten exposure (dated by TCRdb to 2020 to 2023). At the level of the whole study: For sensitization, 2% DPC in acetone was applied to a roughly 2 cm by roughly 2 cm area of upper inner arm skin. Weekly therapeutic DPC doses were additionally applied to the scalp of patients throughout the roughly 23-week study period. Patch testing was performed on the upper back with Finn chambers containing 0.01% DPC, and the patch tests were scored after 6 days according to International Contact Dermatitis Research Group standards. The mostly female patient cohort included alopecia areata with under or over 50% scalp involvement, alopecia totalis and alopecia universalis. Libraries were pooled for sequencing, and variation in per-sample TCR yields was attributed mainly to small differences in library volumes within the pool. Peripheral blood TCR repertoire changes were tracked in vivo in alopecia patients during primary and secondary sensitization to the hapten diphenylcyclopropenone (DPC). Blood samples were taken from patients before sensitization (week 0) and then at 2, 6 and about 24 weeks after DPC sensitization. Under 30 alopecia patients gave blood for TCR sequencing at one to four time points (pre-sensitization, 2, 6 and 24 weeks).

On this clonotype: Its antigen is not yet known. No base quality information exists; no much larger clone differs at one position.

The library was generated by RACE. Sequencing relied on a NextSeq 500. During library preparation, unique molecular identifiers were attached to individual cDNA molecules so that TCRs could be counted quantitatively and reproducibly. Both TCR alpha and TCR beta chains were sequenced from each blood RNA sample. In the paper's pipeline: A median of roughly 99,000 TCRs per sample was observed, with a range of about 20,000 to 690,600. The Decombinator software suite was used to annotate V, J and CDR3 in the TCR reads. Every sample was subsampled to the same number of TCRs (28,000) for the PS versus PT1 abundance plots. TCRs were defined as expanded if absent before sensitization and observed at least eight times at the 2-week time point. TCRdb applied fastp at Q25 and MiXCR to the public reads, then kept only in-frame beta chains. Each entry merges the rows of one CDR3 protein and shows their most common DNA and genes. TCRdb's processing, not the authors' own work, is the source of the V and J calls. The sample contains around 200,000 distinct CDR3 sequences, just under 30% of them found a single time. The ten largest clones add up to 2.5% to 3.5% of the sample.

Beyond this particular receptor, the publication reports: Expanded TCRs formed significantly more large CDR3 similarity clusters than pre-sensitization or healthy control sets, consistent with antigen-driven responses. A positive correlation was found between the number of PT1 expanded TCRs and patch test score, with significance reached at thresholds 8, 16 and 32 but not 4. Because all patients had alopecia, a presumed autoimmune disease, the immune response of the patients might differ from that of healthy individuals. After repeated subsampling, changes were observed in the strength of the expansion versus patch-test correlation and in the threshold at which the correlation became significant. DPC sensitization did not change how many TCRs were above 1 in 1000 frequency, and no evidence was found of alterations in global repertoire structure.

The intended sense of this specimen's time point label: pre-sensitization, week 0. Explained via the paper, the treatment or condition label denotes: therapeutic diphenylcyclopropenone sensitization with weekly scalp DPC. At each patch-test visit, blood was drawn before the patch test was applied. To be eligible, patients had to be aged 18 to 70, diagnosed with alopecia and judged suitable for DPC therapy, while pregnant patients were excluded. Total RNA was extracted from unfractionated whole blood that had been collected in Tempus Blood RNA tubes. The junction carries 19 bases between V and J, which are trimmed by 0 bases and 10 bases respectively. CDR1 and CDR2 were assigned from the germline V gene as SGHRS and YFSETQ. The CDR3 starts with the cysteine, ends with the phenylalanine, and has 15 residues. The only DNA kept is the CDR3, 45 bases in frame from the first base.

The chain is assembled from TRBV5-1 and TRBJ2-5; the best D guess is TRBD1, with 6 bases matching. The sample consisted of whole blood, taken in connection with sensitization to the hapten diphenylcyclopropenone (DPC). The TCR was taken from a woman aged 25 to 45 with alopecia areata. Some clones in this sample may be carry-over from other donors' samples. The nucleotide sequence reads TGCGCCAGCAGCTTGGAATCAGGGGCTGAATGGGACCAGTACTTC. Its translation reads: CASSLESGAEWDQYF.